This T cell receptor (beta chain) was retrieved from a study of metastatic and nonmetastatic thyroid tumors. Ahead of thyroid surgery, no patient had received treatment of any kind. Only a few counts were recorded for this clone. TCRdb ran MiXCR on the PCR reads. The sample lists about 16,000 clones, roughly 32% occurring once. The sequence came from a female donor with papillary thyroid cancer or a benign thyroid nodule (not recorded which). Some clones in this sample may be carry-over from other donors' samples. Sequenced material: tumor tissue.

Written as DNA, the CDR3 is TGTGCCAGTAGTACAGGACAGGGTGGCACCGGGGAGCTGTTTTTT. The encoded protein is CASSTGQGGTGELFF. This chain uses TRBV19 with TRBJ2-2; 8 bases are shared with TRBD1. V shed 4 bases and J 4 bases; nucleotides not matched to a gene: 5. Germline V CDR1 and CDR2: LNHDA, SQIVND (reference sequence). This CDR3 is built from 15 residues.